Presented here are 25 T cell receptor beta chains from one specimen sequenced in a study of persistence of HIV-infected CD4 T cells (dated by TCRdb to about 2020). The meaning of the sample's treatment or condition label: suppressive antiretroviral therapy. Cells were stimulated with anti-CD3/anti-CD28 magnetic beads as a nonspecific positive control representing the CD4+ T cell repertoire. Sorting of responding CD4+ T cells was based on upregulation of both CD40 ligand and CD69. Antigens for these TCRs are unknown. The immunoSEQ hsTCRB assay version 4, run in survey mode, was used to sequence TCRbeta repertoires from genomic DNA. Imported from immuneACCESS, the table was reduced by TCRdb to in-frame sequences with V and J called. These copies leave out some clones; in studies compared against another copy, an unresolved V gene accounts for under half, and the cause of the remainder is not known. Within this sample are around 39,000 clones, with about 90% of them counted one time only. The ten top clones hold about 0.94% of the sample.

This sample comprised CD4+ T cells sorted from PBMCs after approximately 18-hour stimulation, obtained from a patient who received antiretroviral therapy. The cell subset or site label for this specimen denotes: CD40L+CD69+ CD4 T cells responding to anti-CD3/anti-CD28 beads, representing the overall repertoire. The receptors were sampled from an adult man with HIV who was CMV-seropositive.

This sequence joins TRBV10-2 and TRBJ1-6, with D possibly TRBD1 on 5 matching bases. From germline, CDR1 is WSHSY and CDR2 SAAADI. Trimming stripped 2 bases from V and 5 bases from J, with 7 bases between. The CDR3 loop spans 14 amino acids. This CDR3 reads CASSEGGNNSPLHF. CDR3 nucleotides: TGCGCCAGCAGTGAGGGGGGGAATAATTCACCCCTCCACTTT.

This clone was recorded a few times. This chain uses TRBV5-1 with TRBJ1-1; D is undetermined. The CDR3 is 14 amino acids. V was shortened by 0 bases and J by 8 bases, with 14 bases between the two germline ends. CDR1 and CDR2 (germline): SGHRS, YFSETQ. CDR3 sequence (DNA): TGCGCCAGCAGCTTGGGGACGGCGATCGGAGAAGCTTTCTTT. It translates to CASSLGTAIGEAFF.

The chain combines TRBV7-7 with TRBJ1-4; D is undetermined. V was pared by 5 bases and J by 3 bases, with 13 bases between. CDR1 SSHAT and CDR2 FNYEAQ come from the germline V gene (reference sequence). The CDR3 is made up of 15 amino acids. CDR3 region: CASSLKDGANEKLFF. As DNA, the CDR3 is TGTGCCAGCAGCCTTAAGGACGGGGCTAATGAAAAACTGTTTTTT.

The chain has TRBV6-6 and TRBJ1-2; no definite D call. V was cut by 10 bases and J by 6 bases, with 15 bases left in between. The CDR3 is 12 amino acids. Germline V gene lookup returns CDR1 MNHNY and CDR2 SVGAGI (reference sequence). This chain's CDR3 is CATVHSVDGYTF. The CDR3, as DNA: TGTGCCACGGTACACAGTGTGGATGGCTACACCTTC.

The rearrangement links TRBV5-5 to TRBJ1-4, with 7 bases that match TRBD1. Per the germline V gene, CDR1 is SGHKS and CDR2 is YYEKEE (reference sequence). There are 14 residues in the CDR3. V dropped 2 bases and J dropped 7; count of bases not matched to a gene: 5. CDR3 amino acids: CASSFDRVGEKLFF. The DNA for the CDR3 is TGTGCCAGCAGCTTCGACAGGGTTGGTGAAAAACTGTTTTTT.

This clone was picked up one time. CDR3 DNA sequence: TGTGCCAGCAGCTTAGTTTCGAGACTAGCGGGGGGCTTTTACGAGCAGTACTTC. Protein product: CASSLVSRLAGGFYEQYF. The gene calls are TRBV7-2 and TRBJ2-7; 13 bases match TRBD2. With 1 base clipped from V and 4 bases from J, the junction kept 10 bases outside the gene matches. CDR1 and CDR2 from the germline V gene are SGHTA and FQGNSA. There are 18 residues in the CDR3. The full variable domain, in which reference TRBV7-2 and TRBJ2-7 provide the parts outside the CDR3, is GAGVSQSPSNKVTEKGKDVELRCDPISGHTALYWYRQSLGQGLEFLIYFQGNSAPDKSGLPSDRFSAERTGGSVSTLTIQRTQQEDSAVYLCASSLVSRLAGGFYEQYFGPGTRLTVT.

The rearrangement links TRBV6-6 to TRBJ1-2, with 9 bases that match TRBD1. The J segment lost 8 bases and the V segment lost 3 bases, leaving 7 bases of the junction unmatched. Germline values: CDR1 MNHNY, CDR2 SVGAGI (reference sequence). The CDR3 length is 14 residues. In DNA form, the CDR3 reads TGTGCCAGCAGTTATTCGACAGGGGGACGGGGCTACACCTTC. Its protein product is CASSYSTGGRGYTF.

The rearrangement uses TRBV30 and TRBJ1-2; TRBD1 matches 7 bases. Germline V CDR1 and CDR2: GTSNPN, SVGIG (reference sequence). The V gene end was trimmed by 3 bases and the J gene end by 4 bases; junction bases not matched to a gene: 8. This CDR3 contains 14 residues. The CDR3 spells CAWRRGQGGYGYTF. CDR3 DNA sequence: TGTGCCTGGAGAAGGGGGCAGGGGGGCTATGGCTACACCTTC.

The chain has TRBV7-9 and TRBJ2-1, with D maybe TRBD2 (6 bases). Trimming left V 10 bases short and J 1 base short, with 14 bases between. CDR1 SEHNR and CDR2 FQNEAQ come from the germline V gene (reference sequence). The CDR3 is 14 amino acids. CDR3 loop: CAILRRDSYNEQFF. The CDR3 nucleotides are TGTGCCATCTTGAGGCGGGATTCCTACAATGAGCAGTTCTTC. The full variable domain, in which reference TRBV7-9 and TRBJ2-1 provide the parts outside the CDR3, is DTGVSQNPRHKITKRGQNVTFRCDPISEHNRLYWYRQTLGQGPEFLTYFQNEAQLEKSRLLSDRFSAERPKGSFSTLEIQRTEQGDSAMYLCAILRRDSYNEQFFGPGTRLTVL.

As DNA, the CDR3 is TGTGCCAGCAGCCAAGCAGGGGGGAATAATGAAAAACTGTTTTTT. It encodes CASSQAGGNNEKLFF. The V gene is TRBV3-1 (or the pseudogene TRBV3-2), the J gene TRBJ1-4, with TRBD1 matching 7 bases. Germline V CDR1 and CDR2: LGHDT, YNNKEL (reference sequence). V gave up 1 base and J gave up 4 bases; unmatched junction bases: 3. This CDR3 comprises 15 residues.

The chain is built from TRBV7-2 and TRBJ1-1; D remains ambiguous. The CDR3 loop spans 15 amino acids. The germline V and J ends were trimmed by 5 bases and 0 bases, with 13 bases remaining between them. Germline CDR1 is SGHTA and CDR2 is FQGNSA. The CDR3 DNA is TGTGCCAGCAGCCGGCCAGTAGGGATGAACACTGAAGCTTTCTTT. Translated, it gives CASSRPVGMNTEAFF.

In the case of this clone: Other nucleotide sequences in the sample specify the same CDR3. The rearrangement uses TRBV6-6 and TRBJ1-4; D is unclear. Germline V gene lookup returns CDR1 MNHNY and CDR2 SVGAGI (reference sequence). The ends were cut back, 9 bases at V and 7 bases at J, with 9 bases in the middle. CDR3 length: 11 amino acids. This CDR3 is CASRGGEKLFF. The CDR3 DNA follows: TGTGCCAGTCGGGGAGGTGAAAAACTGTTTTTT.

J is TRBJ2-7 and V is TRBV5-8, with D maybe TRBD1 (5 bases). CDR1 and CDR2 from the germline V gene are SGHTS and YDEGEE. The CDR3 is 16 residues long. The V and J ends lost 8 bases and 3 bases respectively, with 24 bases between them. CDR3 sequence: CASIPKGAFIGYEQYF. In DNA, the CDR3 is TGTGCCAGTATCCCAAAAGGGGCATTTATAGGCTACGAGCAGTACTTC. Based on the CDR3 plus reference TRBV5-8 and TRBJ2-7, the full variable domain is EAGVTQSPTHLIKTRGQQATLRCSPISGHTSVYWYQQALGLGLQFLLWYDEGEERNRGNFPPRFSGRQFPNYSSELNVNALELEDSALYLCASIPKGAFIGYEQYFGPGTRLTVT.

The chain combines TRBV12-3 or TRBV12-4 with TRBJ2-7; no firm D call. This CDR3 region has 11 residues. V shed 4 bases and J shed 3 bases, with 4 bases lying between them. The CDR3 spells CASSSVYEQYF. The CDR3 nucleotides are TGTGCCAGCAGTTCTGTCTACGAGCAGTACTTC.

The gene calls are TRBV24-1 and TRBJ1-2, with unresolved D. The CDR3 contains 14 residues. Trimming removed 5 bases at V and 2 bases at J, with 11 bases between. Germline V gives CDR1 KGHDR, CDR2 SFDVKD. The CDR3 protein is CATSGPAENYGYTF. The CDR3 DNA is TGTGCCACCAGTGGCCCGGCAGAGAACTATGGCTACACCTTC.

The rearrangement links TRBV15 to TRBJ2-3; D remains unclear. Germline loops: CDR1 LNHNV, CDR2 YYDKDF (reference sequence). V lost 3 bases and J lost 5, with 9 bases in between. CDR3 length: 13 amino acids. CDR3 coding DNA: TGTGCCACCAGCAGCCCCTCTATAGATACGCAGTATTTT. It translates to CATSSPSIDTQYF.

This clone was counted only a few times. V gene TRBV2 combines with J gene TRBJ1-3; TRBD1 matches 8 bases. Germline V gene lookup returns CDR1 SNHLY and CDR2 FYNNEI. The CDR3 is 17 residues long. The V and J ends lost 4 bases and 0 bases, in that order; junction bases with no gene match: 8. The CDR3 coding sequence is TGTGCCAGCAGTGGACGGGACAGGTCTCACTCTGGAAACACCATATATTTT. This gives the protein CASSGRDRSHSGNTIYF.

The chain is built from TRBV10-3 and TRBJ2-1; D may be TRBD1 (6 bases). Germline V gives CDR1 ENHRY, CDR2 SYGVKD. V dropped 4 bases and J dropped 0 bases, with 7 bases sitting between them. This CDR3 is built from 14 residues. This CDR3 reads CAISVGGSYNEQFF. The CDR3 region has the DNA TGTGCCATCAGTGTAGGGGGCTCCTACAATGAGCAGTTCTTC.

J is TRBJ2-4 and V is TRBV19; 9 bases are a match to TRBD1. The CDR3 covers 13 residues. V shed 7 bases, J shed 9 bases, and the junction held 7 bases outside the gene matches. Per germline, CDR1 LNHDA and CDR2 SQIVND (reference sequence). DNA of the CDR3: TGTGCCAGTACCCTGGACAGGGGAAGCATTCAGTACTTC. Amino acids: CASTLDRGSIQYF.

The chain employs TRBV27 and TRBJ1-6; 9 nucleotides line up with TRBD1. Germline assignment: CDR1 MNHEY and CDR2 SMNVEV (reference sequence). This CDR3 is 16 amino acids long. Unmatched junction bases numbered 8, after V lost 4 bases and J lost 7 bases. DNA for the CDR3: TGTGCCAGCAGTTCAAGGACAGGGGCCTTAAATTCACCCCTCCACTTT. Translating it yields CASSSRTGALNSPLHF.

J is TRBJ1-1 and V is TRBV18; the match to TRBD1 covers 7 bases. The V segment lost 0 bases and the J segment 5 bases; nucleotides outside the gene matches: 6. The CDR3 extends over 15 amino acids. Germline loops: CDR1 KGHSH, CDR2 LQKENI. The CDR3 DNA follows: TGTGCCAGCTCACCACCGGGACAGATAGGAACTGAAGCTTTCTTT. Translated, it gives CASSPPGQIGTEAFF.

The chain is built from TRBV4-1 and TRBJ1-1; 8 bases fit TRBD1. V trimming: 0 bases; J trimming: 1 base; junction bases outside the gene matches: 7. The CDR3 totals 17 residues. The V gene's germline CDR1 is MGHRA and CDR2 YSYEKL. CDR3 region: CASSQDRIGTGNTEAFF. For the CDR3, the DNA is TGCGCCAGCAGCCAAGATCGTATTGGGACAGGGAACACTGAAGCTTTCTTT.

J is TRBJ1-2 and V is TRBV5-1; maybe TRBD1 (6 bases). V was trimmed by 4 bases and J by 6 bases, leaving 22 bases between them. From germline, CDR1 is SGHRS and CDR2 YFSETQ. The CDR3 totals 16 residues. CDR3 sequence: CASSLSALQGSDGYTF. For the CDR3, the DNA is TGCGCCAGCAGCCTTTCGGCGTTGCAGGGGTCGGATGGCTACACCTTC.

V usage is TRBV10-3 and J usage is TRBJ2-5, with 9 nucleotides matching TRBD1. There are 13 residues in the CDR3. The V and J ends lost 4 bases and 3 bases, in that order; junction bases with no gene match: 0. Germline loops: CDR1 ENHRY, CDR2 SYGVKD. The CDR3 here is CAISGTGEETQYF. The CDR3 coding sequence is TGTGCCATCAGTGGGACAGGGGAAGAGACCCAGTACTTC.

The count of this clone is one. This chain connects TRBV29-1 to TRBJ2-1; D gene ambiguous. Germline V gene data show CDR1 as SQVTM and CDR2 as ANQGSEA. V lost 3 bases and J 2 bases, leaving 5 bases between the germline ends. This CDR3 spans 12 amino acids. This chain's CDR3 is CSVETTYNEQFF. DNA of the CDR3: TGCAGCGTTGAGACGACCTACAATGAGCAGTTCTTC.